The present T cell receptor beta chain was sequenced within a study of identical twins. Study findings and constraints: Out-of-frame alpha sequences shared between twins exhibited an excess of low generation probability.

Via MiXCR, TCRdb re-called the 5' RACE reads, giving one row per CDR3 protein. The data show 500,000 to 600,000 distinct CDR3 sequences, about 20% seen once. The CDR3 consists of 14 residues. After removal of 8 bases from V and 4 bases from J, the junction contained 7 bases not matched to a gene. Germline CDR1 and CDR2: LNHDA and SQIVND (reference sequence). Comments on this clonotype: Antigen unknown.

The same data also contributed to another study, on T cells expressing NK-cell markers. From that report: The TCR beta repertoires were obtained from sorted CD3+CD56+NKG2C+, CD3+CD56+NKG2C- and CD3+CD56-NKG2C+ T cells. Expanded clones of NKG2C+ T cells had an unclear HCMV specificity.

The V and J genes are TRBV19 and TRBJ2-7; 11 bases line up with TRBD2. This sequence originates from a woman aged 18-30 years in good health. Sequenced sample: CD4+ T cells sorted from blood. The CDR3 is CASGETSGTYEQYF. Here the CDR3 DNA reads TGTGCCAGTGGAGAGACTAGCGGGACATACGAGCAGTACTTC.